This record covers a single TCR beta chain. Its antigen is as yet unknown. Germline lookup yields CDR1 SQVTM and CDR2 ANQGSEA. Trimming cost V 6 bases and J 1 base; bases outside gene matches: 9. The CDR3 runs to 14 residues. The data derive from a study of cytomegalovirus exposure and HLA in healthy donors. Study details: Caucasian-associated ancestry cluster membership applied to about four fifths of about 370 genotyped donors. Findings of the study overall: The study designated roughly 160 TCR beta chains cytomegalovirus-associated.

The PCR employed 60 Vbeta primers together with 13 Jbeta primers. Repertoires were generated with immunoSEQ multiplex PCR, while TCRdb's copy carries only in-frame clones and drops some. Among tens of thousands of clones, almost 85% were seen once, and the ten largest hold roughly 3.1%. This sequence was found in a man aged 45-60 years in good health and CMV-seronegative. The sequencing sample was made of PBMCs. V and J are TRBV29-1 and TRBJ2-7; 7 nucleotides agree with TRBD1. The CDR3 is CSVVRDRGSYEQYF. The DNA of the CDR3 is TGCAGCGTGGTCCGGGACAGAGGATCCTACGAGCAGTACTTC.